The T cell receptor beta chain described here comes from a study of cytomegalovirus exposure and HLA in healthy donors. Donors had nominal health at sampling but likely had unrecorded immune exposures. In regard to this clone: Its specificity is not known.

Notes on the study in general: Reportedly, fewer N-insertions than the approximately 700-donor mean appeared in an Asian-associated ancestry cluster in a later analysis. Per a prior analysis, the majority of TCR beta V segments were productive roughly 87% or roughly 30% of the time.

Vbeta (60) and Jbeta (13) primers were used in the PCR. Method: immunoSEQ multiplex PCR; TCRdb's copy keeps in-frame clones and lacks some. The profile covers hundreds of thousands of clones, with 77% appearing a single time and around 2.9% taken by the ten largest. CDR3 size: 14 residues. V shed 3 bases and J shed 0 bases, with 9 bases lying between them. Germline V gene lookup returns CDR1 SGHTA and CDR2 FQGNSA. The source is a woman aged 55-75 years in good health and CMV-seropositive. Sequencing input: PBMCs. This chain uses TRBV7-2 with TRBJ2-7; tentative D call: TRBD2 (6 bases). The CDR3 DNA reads TGTGCCAGCAGCTTGGGGGGATACTCCTACGAGCAGTACTTC. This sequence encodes CASSLGGYSYEQYF.